This T cell receptor beta chain derives from a study of beta chain features in type 1 diabetes. This clone has only a few counts. The authors reverse transcribed all of the isolated RNA, so sequencing captured expressed TCRB transcripts. Using immunoSEQ multiplex PCR, the repertoire was profiled, and TCRdb retains in-frame clones only, with some absent. The sample includes nearly 250,000 clones, 13% to 15% of them seen just once. Trimming removed 0 bases at V and 5 bases at J, with 15 bases between. Germline-derived CDR1 and CDR2 are SGHNT and YYREEE (reference sequence). The CDR3 is 15 amino acids. Sequenced material: naive CD4+ T cells from blood. The clonotype comes from a woman aged 40 to 55 in good health. The V gene is TRBV5-4, the J gene TRBJ2-7; D may be TRBD2 (6 bases). CDR3 nucleotide sequence: TGTGCCAGCAGCTTGGCGGGACCGCCGGGGGACGAGCAGTACTTC. Residues: CASSLAGPPGDEQYF.